This paragraph covers one T cell receptor (beta chain) sequence. Its antigen is not known. TCRdb's copy holds only in-frame clones and misses some; the assay was immunoSEQ multiplex PCR. This repertoire shows some 100,000 clones, about 83% found once; its top ten account for about 18%. The V gene's germline CDR1 is MNHEY and CDR2 SMNVEV (reference sequence). The CDR3 has 15 residues. The J segment lost 14 bases and the V segment lost 2 bases, leaving 12 bases of the junction unmatched. These data are taken from a study of identifying expanded T cells in peripheral blood. Study observations and caveats: Variance in clone template counts between approximately two-week samples significantly increased with total template count across all healthy donors. Technical replicates showed roughly 1.2 changed clones; approximately two weeks roughly 16; four weeks 19.

The sequence was obtained from a person aged 18 to 70 in good health. This chain links TRBV27 with TRBJ1-6; 7 positions match TRBD1. Sequenced sample: blood. Here the CDR3 reads CASSLKAGGRKTLHF. In nucleotides, the CDR3 is TGTGCCAGCAGTTTAAAGGCAGGGGGGAGAAAAACCCTCCACTTT.